Listed below are T cell receptor beta chains from one sample, sequenced in a study of shared clonotypes between healthy human individuals. Data came from immunoSEQ multiplex PCR; TCRdb stores just in-frame clones and leaves some out. The table includes fewer than 600,000 clones, more than 70% detected once. Sequenced material: PBMCs. These receptors were obtained from a middle-aged woman in good health. Some clones in this sample may be carry-over from other donors' samples. Both conserved end residues are part of each CDR3. Fields, in order: V gene, D gene, J gene, clone size, CDR3 DNA, CDR3 protein. The D gene is left open where the match is weak. Clone size is given for some rows only: seen once, a few or many times, or a class if the clone is expanded.

TRBV29-1	.	TRBJ2-3	.	TGCAGCGTCCAACAACCTTGGAACACAGATACGCAGTATTTT	CSVQQPWNTDTQYF
TRBV28	TRBD2	TRBJ2-7	.	TGTGCCAGCAGTTCCCCTAGCGGGAGATGGTACGAGCAGTACTTC	CASSSPSGRWYEQYF
TRBV11-2	.	TRBJ2-3	.	TGTGCCAGCAGCTTAAGCACAGATACGCAGTATTTT	CASSLSTDTQYF
TRBV5-1	TRBD1	TRBJ2-3	.	TGCGCCAGCAGCGGGACAGGGGGCGCAGATACGCAGTATTTT	CASSGTGGADTQYF
TRBV28	.	TRBJ2-2	.	TGTGCCAGCAGAATAAACACCGGGGAGCTGTTTTTT	CASRINTGELFF
TRBV4-1	TRBD2	TRBJ2-5	.	TGCGCCAGCAGCCTCCTTATTGGCGGGAGACGGCAAGAGACCCAGTACTTC	CASSLLIGGRRQETQYF
TRBV9	TRBD2	TRBJ2-1	.	TGTGCCAGCAGCGCTCGTCCGCTAGCGGGAGGCGACAATGAGCAGTTCTTC	CASSARPLAGGDNEQFF
TRBV2	TRBD2	TRBJ2-7	.	TGTGCCAGCAGGCCGGGACTAGCGGCCCGGGGCTACGAGCAGTACTTC	CASRPGLAARGYEQYF
TRBV19	.	TRBJ1-1	few	TGTGCCAGTAGTTCACAGGGAGCGAACACTGAAGCTTTCTTT	CASSSQGANTEAFF
TRBV11-2	.	TRBJ2-7	once	TGTGCCAGCAGCTTAGACAGGCGACTAGAGGAGTACTTC	CASSLDRRLEEYF
TRBV4-1	.	TRBJ1-1	.	TGCGCCAGCAGCCAAGAATACAGAACGAACACTGAAGCTTTCTTT	CASSQEYRTNTEAFF
TRBV30	TRBD2	TRBJ2-1	.	TGTGCCTGGACCAGACTAGCGGGAGGACCCTACAATGAGCAGTTCTTC	CAWTRLAGGPYNEQFF
TRBV6-1	.	TRBJ2-7	.	TGTGCCAGCAGTGAACTCGAGGTGGGGCCCTACGAGCAGTACTTC	CASSELEVGPYEQYF